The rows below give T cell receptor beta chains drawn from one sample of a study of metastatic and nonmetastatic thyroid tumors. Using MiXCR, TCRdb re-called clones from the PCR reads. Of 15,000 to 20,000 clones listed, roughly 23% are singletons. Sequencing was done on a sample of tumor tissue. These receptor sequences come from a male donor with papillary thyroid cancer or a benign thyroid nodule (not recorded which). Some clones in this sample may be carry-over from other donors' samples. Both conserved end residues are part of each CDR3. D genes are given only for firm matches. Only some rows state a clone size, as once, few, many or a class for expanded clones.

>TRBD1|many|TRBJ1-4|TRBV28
TGTGCCAGCAGTTTGGACAGGGAAAAACTGTTTTTT
CASSLDREKLFF
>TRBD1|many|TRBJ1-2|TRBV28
TGTGCCAGCAGGCCGGTCGACAGGGGCGGCTATGGCTACACCTTC
CASRPVDRGGYGYTF
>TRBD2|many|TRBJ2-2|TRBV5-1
TGCGCCAGCAGCTCTGATCCTAGCGGGAGTGCCGGGGAGCTGTTTTTT
CASSSDPSGSAGELFF
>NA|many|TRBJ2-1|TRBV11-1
TGTGCCAGCAGCTTAGTGGGGCCGGGGTACAATGAGCAGTTCTTC
CASSLVGPGYNEQFF
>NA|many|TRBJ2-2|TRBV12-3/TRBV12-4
TGTGCCAGCAGCTACAGTAACACCGGGGAGCTGTTTTTT
CASSYSNTGELFF
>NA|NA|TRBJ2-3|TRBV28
TGTGCCAGCAGTTTAAACTGGGGGCGTGATGGCACAGATACGCAGTATTTT
CASSLNWGRDGTDTQYF
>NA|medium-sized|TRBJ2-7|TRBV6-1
TGTGCCAGAAGGATAGGGCGGGAGAGGGGGAACTACGAGCAGTACTTC
CARRIGRERGNYEQYF
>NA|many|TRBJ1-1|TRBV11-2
TGTGCCAGCAGCTTTAAGCGGCCAGCCTTAGTGAACACTGAAGCTTTCTTT
CASSFKRPALVNTEAFF
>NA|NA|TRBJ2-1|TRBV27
TGTGCCAGCAGTTTTACATTGAGCTCCTACACTGAGCAGTTCTTC
CASSFTLSSYTEQFF
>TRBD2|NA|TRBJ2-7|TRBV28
TGTACCAGCTTTCAGAGATCCGGGACTATCGGCTACGAGCAGTACTTC
CTSFQRSGTIGYEQYF
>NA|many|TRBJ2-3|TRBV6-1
TGTGCCAGCAGTGAACGAGGGCAGACTAGCACAGATACGCAGTATTTT
CASSERGQTSTDTQYF
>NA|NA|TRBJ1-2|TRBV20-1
TGCAGTGCTAGTAAGGACCCGGCGGCTTATGGCTACACCTTC
CSASKDPAAYGYTF
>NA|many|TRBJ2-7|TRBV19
TGTGCCAGTAGTTGGTCGTCGGATACCTCCTACGAGCAGTACTTC
CASSWSSDTSYEQYF
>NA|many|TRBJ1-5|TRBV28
TGTGCCAGCAGTCACGATTCAGGACGGTCCCAGCATTTT
CASSHDSGRSQHF
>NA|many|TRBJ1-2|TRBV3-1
TGTGCCAGCAGCCAAGAGTTGCAGGCCATCCATGGCTACACCTTC
CASSQELQAIHGYTF
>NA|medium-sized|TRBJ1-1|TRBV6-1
TGTGCCAGCAGTGACACCCTTAAGAACACTGAAGCTTTCTTT
CASSDTLKNTEAFF
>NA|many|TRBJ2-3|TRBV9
TGTGCCAGCAGTCAACAGGCAGATACGCAGTATTTT
CASSQQADTQYF
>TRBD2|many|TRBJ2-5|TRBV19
TGTGCCAGTAGTCGGGCTAGCGGGAGGATCAGAGAGACCCAGTACTTC
CASSRASGRIRETQYF
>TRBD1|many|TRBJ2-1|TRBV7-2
TGTGCCAGCAGCCCAGGGACAGCGTCCTACAATGAGCAGTTCTTC
CASSPGTASYNEQFF
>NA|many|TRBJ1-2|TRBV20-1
TGCAGACTACAGGGTTTTTATGGCTACACCTTC
CRLQGFYGYTF
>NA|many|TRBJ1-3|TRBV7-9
TGTGCCAGCACCACCCCTGGAAACACCATATATTTT
CASTTPGNTIYF
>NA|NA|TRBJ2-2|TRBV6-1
TGTGCCAGCACTAAAGCTAGCGTGAGGGCGGACACTGGGGAGCTGTTTTTT
CASTKASVRADTGELFF
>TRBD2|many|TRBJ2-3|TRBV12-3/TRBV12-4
TGTGCCAGCAGCCCGGGACTAGCGGGGGACACAGATACGCAGTATTTT
CASSPGLAGDTDTQYF
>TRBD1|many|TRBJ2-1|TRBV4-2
TGTGCCAGCAGCCAGAGGGGACAGGGTTGGGAGCAGTTCTTC
CASSQRGQGWEQFF